This T cell receptor (beta chain) was captured in a study of cytomegalovirus exposure and HLA in healthy donors. Study-wide context: Both the approximately 120 validation repertoires and the 600 to 700 first-cohort repertoires used the same platform, as reported by a later analysis. Study-level results: There were a few CMV-associated chains whose specificity for CMV antigens was confirmed in vitro. Cytomegalovirus-associated status was assigned to 150 to 200 TCR beta chains.

Measured with immunoSEQ multiplex PCR; TCRdb has only the in-frame clones, and not every one. This sample has about 190,000 clones; around 86% occur once, and the top ten carry more than 1.1%. Points on this clone: The antigen remains unidentified.

The CDR3 length is 19 residues. CDR1 SGHNT and CDR2 YYREEE come from the germline V gene (reference sequence). V shed 4 bases and J 4 bases; nucleotides not matched to a gene: 22. The donors were members of the validation cohort comprising over a hundred subjects, separate from the roughly 600-subject first cohort. The genes are TRBV5-4 and TRBJ2-5; 7 bases line up with TRBD2. The source of this sequence is a young woman in good health and CMV-seronegative. The sample was PBMCs. The CDR3 spells CASSTLAPAGEGYGETQYF. The CDR3 DNA reads TGTGCCAGCAGCACCCTCGCCCCTGCGGGAGAAGGTTATGGAGAGACCCAGTACTTC.